What follows are 30 T cell receptor beta chains derived from one specimen sequenced in a study (dated by TCRdb to 2016 to 2018). The library was generated by RT-PCR. Instrument used: Illumina MiSeq. TCRdb trimmed public reads at Q25 via fastp, called clones via MiXCR and kept in-frame beta chains. Records with the same CDR3 protein are collapsed into one entry carrying the most frequent genes and DNA. In all, the sample holds about 680,000 distinct CDR3 sequences, and 12% to 15% of those were seen once. Of the sample, roughly 3.9% falls within the top ten clones. Sequencing input: memory CD4+ T cells from blood. All receptors derive from a female donor in good health, serving as a healthy control.

This clonotype was counted only a few times. The CDR3 protein is CASSLDEGEKLFF. In nucleotides, the CDR3 is TGTGCCAGCAGCTTGGACGAGGGTGAAAAACTGTTTTTT. The V call is TRBV5-6, the J call TRBJ1-4, with D uncertain. Germline CDR1 is SGHDT and CDR2 is YYEEEE. With 0 bases removed from V and 7 bases from J, the gap between germline ends came to 7 bases. This CDR3 has 13 amino acids.

This clonotype was seen more than once but under ten times. At one of its ends the junction is not consistent with the germline gene, which may arise from a read error. The V call is TRBV10-3, the J call TRBJ2-6, with D possibly being TRBD1 (5 bases). CDR1 is ENHRY and CDR2 is SYGVKD in the germline V gene. CDR3 size: 14 residues. CDR3 nucleotide sequence: TGTGCCATCAGTGAGAGCTCTGGGGCCAACGTCCTGACTTTT. Amino acids: CAISESSGANVLTF.

This clonotype occurred a few times. The chain links TRBV11-2 to TRBJ2-1; TRBD2 might be the D (5 bases). The germline V gene encodes CDR1 SGHAT and CDR2 FQNNGV. This CDR3 has 14 residues. Trimming shortened V by 5 bases and J by 12 bases, and 20 bases separated the two germline ends. CDR3 protein: CASSQSGAPLMQFF. In nucleotides, the CDR3 is TGTGCCAGCAGCCAGAGCGGAGCCCCCCTTATGCAGTTCTTC.

This clonotype occurred many times. The gene calls are TRBV11-2 and TRBJ2-7; D is unclear. Trimming removed 0 bases from V and 2 bases from J, with 8 bases in between. Germline CDR1 SGHAT, CDR2 FQNNGV. CDR3 length equals 14 residues. CDR3 bases: TGTGCCAGCAGCTTAGACAGGCTTGCCTACGAGCAGTACTTC. Its translation is CASSLDRLAYEQYF.

This chain connects TRBV28 to TRBJ1-3; 8 bases align to TRBD1. The germline V gene has CDR1 MDHEN and CDR2 SYDVKM. CDR3 length equals 13 residues. Germline trimming cut 5 bases from V and 6 bases from J; bases unmatched to any gene: 3. CDR3 sequence reads: CASSDRGANTIYF. The CDR3 DNA reads TGTGCCAGCAGTGACAGGGGTGCAAACACCATATATTTT. Complete variable domain (other parts from reference TRBV28 and TRBJ1-3): DVKVTQSSRYLVKRTGEKVFLECVQDMDHENMFWYRQDPGLGLRLIYFSYDVKMKEKGDIPEGYSVSREKKERFSLILESASTNQTSMYLCASSDRGANTIYFGEGSWLTVV.

The chain joins TRBV18 to TRBJ2-3; 9 bases line up with TRBD1. This CDR3 is built from 15 residues. CDR1 KGHSH and CDR2 LQKENI come from the germline V gene. V dropped 6 bases and J dropped 6; count of bases not matched to a gene: 10. The CDR3 sequence is CASSQTPGQGDTQYF. DNA for the CDR3: TGTGCCAGCTCCCAAACCCCGGGACAGGGTGATACGCAGTATTTT.

This clonotype was detected ten times or more. V and J are TRBV20-1 and TRBJ1-2; weak D call: TRBD1 (6 bases). Trimming stripped 3 bases from V and 6 bases from J, with 14 bases between. The germline CDR1 and CDR2 sequences are DFQATT and SNEGSKA (reference sequence). The CDR3 loop spans 13 amino acids. CDR3 sequence (DNA): TGCAGTGCTAGTTTGGGGGCAGGGGATGGCTACACCTTC. Translated: CSASLGAGDGYTF.

This clonotype showed up many times. The V call is TRBV20-1, the J call TRBJ2-7; no firm D call. CDR3 size: 13 residues. Germline loops: CDR1 DFQATT, CDR2 SNEGSKA (reference sequence). V shed 1 base and J shed 3 bases, with 10 bases lying between them. In DNA form, the CDR3 reads TGCAGTGCTAGAGCTACCTATAACTACGAGCAGTACTTC. Protein: CSARATYNYEQYF.

This clonotype was counted between two and nine times. The chain uses TRBV24-1 and TRBJ1-5, with a possible D match to TRBD1 (5 bases). The CDR3 loop spans 12 amino acids. The germline V gene has CDR1 KGHDR and CDR2 SFDVKD. The germline V and J ends were trimmed by 7 bases and 4 bases, with 7 bases remaining between them. The CDR3 sequence: CATSTGNQPQHF. The CDR3 bases are TGTGCCACCAGCACAGGAAATCAGCCCCAGCATTTT.

This chain joins TRBV4-3 and TRBJ2-3; 7 positions agree with TRBD2. CDR3 length: 16 residues. The V gene's germline CDR1 is LGHNA and CDR2 YSLEER. The V and J ends lost 0 bases and 4 bases, in that order; junction bases with no gene match: 7. The CDR3 nucleotides are TGCGCCAGCAGCCAAGATCTCTCTAGCGGAGCAGATACGCAGTATTTT. Its protein is CASSQDLSSGADTQYF.

This clonotype was found many times. V and J are TRBV29-1 and TRBJ1-2, with 9 positions matching TRBD1. Germline values: CDR1 SQVTM, CDR2 ANQGSEA. V lost 4 bases to trimming and J lost 7 bases; unmatched junction nucleotides: 10. This CDR3 is 14 amino acids long. The CDR3 nucleotides are TGCAGCGTTGGACCGGGACAGGGCCCTAGTGGCTACACCTTC. This encodes CSVGPGQGPSGYTF. The whole variable domain, remainder taken from reference TRBV29-1 and TRBJ1-2, is SAVISQKPSRDICQRGTSLTIQCQVDSQVTMMFWYRQQPGQSLTLIATANQGSEATYESGFVIDKFPISRPNLTFSTLTVSNMSPEDSSIYLCSVGPGQGPSGYTFGSGTRLTVV.

The gene calls are TRBV28 and TRBJ2-7; D is unclear. CDR3 length equals 12 residues. Germline-derived CDR1 and CDR2 are MDHEN and SYDVKM. V shed 6 bases and J shed 3 bases, with 9 bases lying between them. The CDR3 DNA is TGTGCCAGCAGCCCCGAATACTACGAGCAGTACTTC. Translating it yields CASSPEYYEQYF.

A few counts support this clonotype. J is TRBJ1-6 and V is TRBV20-1; perhaps TRBD1 as D (5 bases). Germline V gives CDR1 DFQATT, CDR2 SNEGSKA (reference sequence). This CDR3 has 15 amino acids. Trimming removed 1 base from V and 7 bases from J, with 14 bases in between. The CDR3 DNA sequence: TGCAGTGCTAGAGGTTCTGTCAGGGAGAATTCACCCCTCCACTTT. Translating gives CSARGSVRENSPLHF.

Points on this clonotype: A much larger clone sits a single nucleotide away, making a read error possible. Here the CDR3 DNA reads TGTGCCAGCAGCTTACAGGGGGCGGACACCGGGGAGCTGTTTTTT. Its translation: CASSLQGADTGELFF. The J gene is TRBJ2-2, the V gene TRBV7-2, with 8 bases identical to TRBD1. Germline V gives CDR1 SGHTA, CDR2 FQGNSA. J lost 3 bases, V lost 2 bases, and 2 bases had no gene match. The CDR3 length is 15 residues. The full variable domain, in which reference TRBV7-2 and TRBJ2-2 provide the parts outside the CDR3, is GAGVSQSPSNKVTEKGKDVELRCDPISGHTALYWYRQSLGQGLEFLIYFQGNSAPDKSGLPSDRFSAERTGGSVSTLTIQRTQQEDSAVYLCASSLQGADTGELFFGEGSRLTVL.

This clonotype turned up a few times. The chain recombines TRBV5-5 with TRBJ2-4; 9 bases fit TRBD1. J was trimmed by 9 bases and V by 0 bases; bases with no gene match: 4. This CDR3 contains 14 residues. Germline loops: CDR1 SGHKS, CDR2 YYEKEE (reference sequence). The CDR3 protein is CASSLEGQGTIQYF. The CDR3 bases are TGTGCCAGCAGCTTGGAGGGACAGGGTACCATTCAGTACTTC.

J is TRBJ2-2 and V is TRBV12-3 or TRBV12-4; 7 bases map to TRBD2. The J segment lost 3 bases and the V segment lost 10 bases, leaving 5 bases of the junction unmatched. The length of the CDR3 is 13 residues. CDR3 nucleotide sequence: TGTGCCAACCGCCGGGGGGACACCGGGGAGCTGTTTTTT. Protein: CANRRGDTGELFF.

In this sample, this clonotype turned up a few times. The V gene is TRBV6-5, the J gene TRBJ2-6; TRBD1 might be the D (6 bases). V was cut by 6 bases and J by 4 bases, with 13 bases left in between. Germline V gives CDR1 MNHEY, CDR2 SVGAGI. The CDR3 spans 15 residues. The CDR3: CASSRTGFGANVLTF. CDR3 sequence (DNA): TGTGCCAGCAGCCGAACAGGGTTCGGGGCCAACGTCCTGACTTTC.

This clonotype appeared a single time. V is TRBV9 and J is TRBJ2-7; no reliable D call. The germline gives CDR1 SGDLS, CDR2 YYNGEE. Trimming removed 0 bases at V and 4 bases at J, with 17 bases between. The CDR3 consists of 16 residues. CDR3 in amino acids: CASSVGSPPNSYEQYF. The CDR3 nucleotides read TGTGCCAGCAGCGTAGGGTCTCCCCCAAATTCTTACGAGCAGTACTTC.

This chain joins TRBV7-2 and TRBJ2-3; D perhaps matches TRBD2 (6 bases). Germline-derived CDR1 and CDR2 are SGHTA and FQGNSA. The CDR3 totals 16 residues. V shed 6 bases and J shed 2 bases, with 18 bases lying between them. CDR3 amino acids: CASRERGGGTTDTQYF. The CDR3 region has the DNA TGTGCCAGCAGGGAAAGAGGTGGCGGGACCACAGATACGCAGTATTTT. Drawing the rest from reference TRBV7-2 and TRBJ2-3, the complete variable domain is GAGVSQSPSNKVTEKGKDVELRCDPISGHTALYWYRQSLGQGLEFLIYFQGNSAPDKSGLPSDRFSAERTGGSVSTLTIQRTQQEDSAVYLCASRERGGGTTDTQYFGPGTRLTVL.

There are a few counts of this clonotype. The chain employs TRBV20-1 and TRBJ1-1; 12 positions match TRBD1. The germline gives CDR1 DFQATT, CDR2 SNEGSKA (reference sequence). This CDR3 is built from 16 residues. The ends lost 3 bases at V and 5 bases at J; junction bases unmatched: 10. CDR3 bases: TGCAGTGCTAGCTACCCCGGGGACAGGGGGCGGACTGAAGCTTTCTTT. Translating it yields CSASYPGDRGRTEAFF.

V is TRBV5-6 and J is TRBJ2-5; 8 positions match TRBD1. After removal of 0 bases from V and 5 bases from J, the junction contained 12 bases not matched to a gene. Germline assignment: CDR1 SGHDT and CDR2 YYEEEE. This CDR3 contains 17 residues. Written as DNA, the CDR3 is TGTGCCAGCAGCTTGGTCGGGCAGGGGGCGTCTGCTGAGACCCAGTACTTC. This translates into CASSLVGQGASAETQYF.

This clonotype was counted between two and nine times. The chain has TRBV11-2 and TRBJ2-7; D perhaps matches TRBD2 (6 bases). Germline V gene lookup returns CDR1 SGHAT and CDR2 FQNNGV. This CDR3 has 14 residues. Deletions cut 5 bases from V and 2 bases from J, with 13 bases between. CDR3 sequence: CASSPQAGPYEQYF. CDR3 coding DNA: TGTGCCAGCAGCCCCCAGGCGGGACCCTACGAGCAGTACTTC.

This chain uses TRBV20-1 with TRBJ1-2; 10 bases align to TRBD1. This CDR3 is 14 amino acids long. Germline CDR1 reads DFQATT; CDR2 reads SNEGSKA (reference sequence). With V trimmed by 3 bases and J by 4 bases, 5 bases remained unmatched. CDR3 sequence (DNA): TGCAGTGCTAGTAAGACAGGGGGCGGCTATGGCTACACCTTC. Amino acid sequence: CSASKTGGGYGYTF.

The chain joins TRBV7-2 to TRBJ2-1, with D unclear. CDR3 size: 13 residues. The germline gives CDR1 SGHTA, CDR2 FQGNSA. Deletions cut 7 bases from V and 5 bases from J, with 12 bases between. The DNA of the CDR3 is TGTGCCAGCATCTCCTGGGTCGACAATGAGCAGTTCTTC. This translates into CASISWVDNEQFF.

This clonotype was seen ten or more times. The CDR3 DNA reads as TGTGCCAGCAGCTTACGGGGAACGTCAGATACGCAGTATTTT. Translating gives CASSLRGTSDTQYF. The chain uses TRBV7-2 and TRBJ2-3, with D possibly matching TRBD2 (5 bases). Trimming stripped 2 bases from V and 4 bases from J, with 10 bases between. CDR1 is SGHTA and CDR2 is FQGNSA in the germline V gene. This CDR3 has 14 amino acids.

This clonotype has just a few counts. The chain couples TRBV12-3 or TRBV12-4 to TRBJ1-1; D unclear. Trimming took off 3 bases at V and 3 bases at J, with 11 bases between the two ends. The CDR3 covers 14 residues. CDR3 DNA sequence: TGTGCCAGCAGTTTGAAAGGAACGGACACTGAAGCTTTCTTT. Residues: CASSLKGTDTEAFF.

The sample holds many counts of this clonotype. This chain connects TRBV5-5 to TRBJ2-5; 7 nucleotides align to TRBD2. Germline V gene data show CDR1 as SGHKS and CDR2 as YYEKEE (reference sequence). J lost 5 bases, V lost 3 bases, and 7 bases had no gene match. The CDR3 is made up of 14 amino acids. This chain's CDR3 is CASSYAGDRETQYF. The CDR3 coding sequence is TGTGCCAGCAGCTATGCGGGAGATCGGGAGACCCAGTACTTC. The full variable domain, with the rest looked up from reference TRBV5-5 and TRBJ2-5, is DAGVTQSPTHLIKTRGQQVTLRCSPISGHKSVSWYQQVLGQGPQFIFQYYEKEERGRGNFPDRFSARQFPNYSSELNVNALLLGDSALYLCASSYAGDRETQYFGPGTRLLVL.

This chain links TRBV20-1 with TRBJ2-7; 8 nucleotides align to TRBD2. Germline lookup yields CDR1 DFQATT and CDR2 SNEGSKA (reference sequence). V was pared by 5 bases and J by 0 bases, with 6 bases of the junction left unmatched. The CDR3 length is 14 residues. Written as DNA, the CDR3 is TGCAGTGCTTTCGAAGCGGGAGTCTCCTACGAGCAGTACTTC. It codes for CSAFEAGVSYEQYF.

This clonotype has a handful of counts. This chain uses TRBV7-3 with TRBJ2-1; maybe TRBD1 (7 bases). This CDR3 spans 16 amino acids. V was shortened by 2 bases and J by 4 bases, with 15 bases between the two germline ends. From germline, CDR1 is SGHTA and CDR2 FQGTGA. The CDR3 DNA sequence: TGTGCCAGCAGCTTATTATCAGGGGGGCTATACAATGAGCAGTTCTTC. This gives the protein CASSLLSGGLYNEQFF.

This clonotype was detected only a few times. The chain links TRBV28 to TRBJ1-1; D ambiguous. V was trimmed by 6 bases and J by 0 bases, leaving 8 bases between them. Germline V gives CDR1 MDHEN, CDR2 SYDVKM. CDR3 length: 13 residues. The CDR3 here is CASRLLMNTEAFF. The DNA of the CDR3 is TGTGCCAGCAGACTCCTAATGAACACTGAAGCTTTCTTT.